A selection of T cell receptor beta chains follows, all from one sample in a study of memory CD4+ T cells and cytomegalovirus serostatus. Assay: immunoSEQ multiplex PCR; the TCRdb copy retains only in-frame clones and omits some. The sample shows 38,000 or so clones, about four fifths of them seen only once. The sample was memory CD4+ T cells from blood. The receptors here all came from an adult in good health and CMV-seronegative. The CDR3 runs from the conserved cysteine through the conserved F or W. The order of the fields is clone size, D gene, V gene, J gene, CDR3 DNA, CDR3 protein. A D gene is named only where the DNA matches it firmly. The size of a clone is reported for some rows only, either as once, few or many, or as a class for expanded clones.

NA	NA	TRBV6-6	TRBJ2-2	TGTGCCAGCAGTTACGTGAACACCGGGGAGCTGTTTTTT	CASSYVNTGELFF
once	NA	TRBV4-2	TRBJ1-1	TGTGCCAGCAGGAAGGACCAACAAGCTTTCTTT	CASRKDQQAFF
NA	TRBD1	TRBV10-3	TRBJ1-5	TGTGCCATCAGTGACTATGACAGGGCTCAGCCCCAGCATTTT	CAISDYDRAQPQHF
NA	TRBD1	TRBV6-6	TRBJ1-5	TGTGCCAGCAGTAAGACAGGGGGGTTTAATCAGCCCCAGCATTTT	CASSKTGGFNQPQHF
NA	TRBD1	TRBV4-1	TRBJ2-5	TGCGCCAGCAGCTATGGACAGGGGCTGGGGGAGACCCAGTACTTC	CASSYGQGLGETQYF
NA	NA	TRBV7-2	TRBJ2-2	TGTGCCAGCAGCCGGACCAGGACCGGGGAGCTGTTTTTT	CASSRTRTGELFF
NA	NA	TRBV7-2	TRBJ1-1	TGTGCCAGCAGCTTAGGGGTATCAACTGAAGCTTTCTTT	CASSLGVSTEAFF
NA	NA	TRBV7-8	TRBJ1-5	TGTGCCAGCAGCCGCCACTCGGAACAGCCCCAGCATTTT	CASSRHSEQPQHF
NA	NA	TRBV7-2	TRBJ2-7	TGTGCCAGCAGCTTACAGGGTGGGGGAGCACCCGAGCAGTACTTC	CASSLQGGGAPEQYF
NA	TRBD2	TRBV5-4	TRBJ2-3	TGTGCCAGCAGCCCTACCCTAGCGGGGGGGCTTAGAGATACGCAGTATTTT	CASSPTLAGGLRDTQYF
NA	NA	TRBV14	TRBJ1-6	TGTGCCAGCAGCCAAGCCCGGGGGGGTTCACCCCTCCACTTT	CASSQARGGSPLHF
NA	NA	TRBV18	TRBJ1-4	TGTGCCAGCTCACCGCCGTCTAATGAAAAACTGTTTTTT	CASSPPSNEKLFF
NA	NA	TRBV18	TRBJ2-7	TGTGCCAGCTCACAAACCTCGGACCGTACCTACGAGCAGTACTTC	CASSQTSDRTYEQYF
NA	TRBD1	TRBV6-1	TRBJ2-1	TGTGCCAGCAGTGTAAGACAGGGCTCTGAGCAGTTCTTC	CASSVRQGSEQFF
NA	NA	TRBV11-3	TRBJ2-1	TGTGCCAGCAGCTTTTCAGACGGAAACAATGAGCAGTTCTTC	CASSFSDGNNEQFF
NA	NA	TRBV28	TRBJ1-5	TGTGCCAGCACAGGAAATAATCAGCCCCAGCATTTT	CASTGNNQPQHF
NA	TRBD1	TRBV5-1	TRBJ1-2	TGCGCCAGCAGCTCCGGGACAGCGTCCTATAACTATGGCTACACCTTC	CASSSGTASYNYGYTF
NA	NA	TRBV5-1	TRBJ2-3	TGCGCCAGCAGCTCCGCTTTCTCAACAGATACGCAGTATTTT	CASSSAFSTDTQYF
NA	TRBD2	TRBV11-3	TRBJ2-1	TGTGCCAGCAGCAACTTAGCGGTAGCGGGGCAAAATGAGCAGTTCTTC	CASSNLAVAGQNEQFF
NA	NA	TRBV6-5	TRBJ1-1	TGTGCCAGCAGTCGTTTTAATCTGAACACTGAAGCTTTCTTT	CASSRFNLNTEAFF
NA	NA	TRBV19	TRBJ1-2	TGTGCCAGCCGTCAGTCAGGTACTGCTGGCTACACCTTC	CASRQSGTAGYTF
NA	NA	TRBV2	TRBJ1-2	TGTGCCAGCAGTCCGGACGGTCAGTATGGCTACACCTTC	CASSPDGQYGYTF
NA	NA	TRBV5-4	TRBJ2-2	TGTGCCAGCAGCAATCCCTTGGGGTCGGTGGGGACCGGAGGCGCGCTGTTTTTT	CASSNPLGSVGTGGALFF
once	NA	TRBV19	TRBJ2-1	TGTGCCAGTAGTTCGTCCCCCTTCCAGATCGCCTACAATGAGCAGTTCTTC	CASSSSPFQIAYNEQFF
medium-sized	NA	TRBV5-1	TRBJ1-6	TGCGCCAGCAGCATCAATGGGGGAGGGAATTCACCCCTCCACTTT	CASSINGGGNSPLHF
NA	TRBD1	TRBV12-5	TRBJ1-4	TGTGCTAGTGGTCCGGACAGGGGGGAAAAACTGTTTTTT	CASGPDRGEKLFF
once	NA	TRBV11-2	TRBJ2-1	TGTGCCAGCAGCCGGGGGCGGGCCTCCTACAATGAGCAGTTCTTC	CASSRGRASYNEQFF
NA	TRBD1	TRBV7-9	TRBJ1-5	TGTGCCAGCAGCTATGGGACAGGGCGAGAGCCCCAGCATTTT	CASSYGTGREPQHF
NA	NA	TRBV6-6	TRBJ1-5	TGTGCCGGCGCAAGAAGCTGGGGAAGTCAGCCCCAGCATTTT	CAGARSWGSQPQHF
NA	NA	TRBV7-9	TRBJ1-6	TGTGCCAGCTCGGGGGAATATAATTCACCCCTCCACTTT	CASSGEYNSPLHF
NA	NA	TRBV5-1	TRBJ1-2	TGCGCCAGCAGCTTAAAGCAGGAAAATGGCTACACCTTC	CASSLKQENGYTF
NA	NA	TRBV6-1	TRBJ2-2	TGTGCCAGCATTTGGTGGACCGGGGAGCTGTTTTTT	CASIWWTGELFF
NA	TRBD1	TRBV19	TRBJ1-2	TGTGCCAGTAGTATGGTTCAGGGACAGATTTTTTGGGGCTACACCTTC	CASSMVQGQIFWGYTF
NA	NA	TRBV9	TRBJ2-7	TGTGCCAGCAGCGTAGATGCCAGGCCGGGATCCTACGAGCAGTACTTC	CASSVDARPGSYEQYF
NA	NA	TRBV4-2	TRBJ1-6	TGTGCCAGCAGCCAAGATTCCAGGAAAGATTCACCCCTCCACTTT	CASSQDSRKDSPLHF
once	NA	TRBV18	TRBJ1-3	TGTGCCAGCTCACCACCGGGCGAAACTGGAAACACCATATATTTT	CASSPPGETGNTIYF
NA	NA	TRBV11-2	TRBJ1-2	TGTGCCAGCAGAGAAGAAGTGGGCTATGGCTACACCTTC	CASREEVGYGYTF
NA	TRBD1	TRBV2	TRBJ1-6	TGTGCCAGCAGGAGACAGGGACCGTATAATTCACCCCTCCACTTT	CASRRQGPYNSPLHF
few	NA	TRBV5-6	TRBJ1-1	TGTGCCAGCAGCTTTGTGGGACGCACTGAAGCTTTCTTT	CASSFVGRTEAFF
once	TRBD1	TRBV6-1	TRBJ1-5	TGTGCCAGCTCCGGGACAGGGGATCAGCCCCAGCATTTT	CASSGTGDQPQHF
NA	TRBD1	TRBV30	TRBJ1-5	TGTGCCTGGGGACAGGGAATTGGCAATCAGCCCCAGCATTTT	CAWGQGIGNQPQHF
once	TRBD1	TRBV6-5	TRBJ1-6	TGTGCCGCTACAGGGGAGAATTCACCCCTCCACTTT	CAATGENSPLHF
NA	TRBD1	TRBV19	TRBJ1-2	TGTGCCAGTAGTAAGGACAGGGGGCTGGGTGGCTACACCTTC	CASSKDRGLGGYTF
NA	TRBD1	TRBV27	TRBJ1-1	TGTGCCAGCAGCGACAGGGGGGGAGGCACTGAAGCTTTCTTT	CASSDRGGGTEAFF
NA	NA	TRBV6-1	TRBJ1-6	TGTGCCAGCAGTGAGGATTCACCCCTCCACTTT	CASSEDSPLHF